The present T cell receptor beta chain was sequenced within a study of cytomegalovirus exposure and HLA in healthy donors. Study-level findings and limits: It was 164 TCR beta chains that were listed as cytomegalovirus-associated. Some V segments (TRBV6-2 and TRBV6-3 among them) were excluded as indistinguishable. It was shown in a later analysis that HLA-associated TCR beta chains were more clonally expanded than other, equally common chains.

Trimming stripped 1 base from V and 6 bases from J, with 13 bases between. CDR1 and CDR2 from the germline V gene are LGHNA and YSLEER. This CDR3 has 15 amino acids. This clone showed up just a few times. Antigen unknown. The PCR had 60 Vbeta and 13 Jbeta primers. Method: immunoSEQ multiplex PCR; TCRdb's copy keeps in-frame clones and lacks some. The profile shows approximately 190,000 clones, around four fifths of them singletons. The sequenced material came from PBMCs. J is TRBJ2-1 and V is TRBV4-3, with D possibly matching TRBD1 (6 bases). The source is a woman in her fifties or sixties in good health and CMV-seropositive. CDR3 bases: TGCGCCAGCAGCCAAGGACAGGTGGCTTTCAATGAGCAGTTCTTC. Translated: CASSQGQVAFNEQFF.